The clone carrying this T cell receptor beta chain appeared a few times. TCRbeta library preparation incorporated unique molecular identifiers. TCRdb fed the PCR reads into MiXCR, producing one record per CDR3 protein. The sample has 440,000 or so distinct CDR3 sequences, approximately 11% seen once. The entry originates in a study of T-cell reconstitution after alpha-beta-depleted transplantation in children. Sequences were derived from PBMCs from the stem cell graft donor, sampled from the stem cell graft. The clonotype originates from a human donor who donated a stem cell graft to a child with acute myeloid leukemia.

DNA for the CDR3: TGCAGTGCTAGAGATTCAGCTAGCTGGTTTCGTCCCGGGGAGCTGTTTTTT. It codes for CSARDSASWFRPGELFF. The chain recombines TRBV20-1 with TRBJ2-2; perhaps TRBD2 as D (5 bases). The CDR3 sequence is 17 residues long. Germline V gene data show CDR1 as DFQATT and CDR2 as SNEGSKA (reference sequence). Trimming left V 0 bases short and J 6 bases short, with 20 bases between.